Below are 26 T cell receptor beta chains sequenced from a single sample in a study of low-dose radiotherapy and immunotherapy resistance in tumors. The time point denotes: before trial treatment. Gene-specific TRAV and TRBV primers were used for first-strand cDNA, covering alpha and beta chains. TCRs were put through 20 to 25 PCR cycles of amplification with Phusion. A constant-region primer and the V-primer adapter served as the primer pair. Using its own MiXCR run on the reads, TCRdb lists one record per CDR3 protein. The table has 60,000 to 90,000 distinct CDR3 sequences, 31% seen once. This material consisted of PBMCs, taken before treatment. Source of these receptors: a female donor with ovarian cancer.

Ten or more counts support this clonotype. An end of the junction does not agree with germline; a read error may underlie this. This rearrangement joins TRBV11-3 to TRBJ2-2; the D is unclear. This CDR3 region has 15 residues. Germline assignment: CDR1 SGHNT and CDR2 YENEEA. This CDR3 is CVSSSGWGGTGELFF. The CDR3 coding sequence is TGTGTCAGCAGCTCTGGTTGGGGTGGCACTGGGGAGCTGTTTTTT.

This clonotype was recorded once. The V call is TRBV14, the J call TRBJ1-2; the D is unclear. CDR1 is SGHDN, CDR2 FVKESK, per germline. CDR3 length: 11 residues. V shed 9 bases and J shed 9 bases, with 14 bases lying between them. As DNA, the CDR3 is TGTGCCAGTACAGCGTCAGGCAGCTACACCTTC. It codes for CASTASGSYTF.

This clonotype has ten or more counts. The rearrangement uses TRBV13 and TRBJ2-1, with 10 bases fitting TRBD2. Germline V gene data show CDR1 as PRHDT and CDR2 as FYEKMQ (reference sequence). The V gene end was trimmed by 5 bases and the J gene end by 1 base; junction bases not matched to a gene: 11. CDR3 length: 18 residues. The CDR3 sequence: CASSPPGSGGLSYNEQFF. As DNA, the CDR3 is TGTGCCAGCAGCCCGCCGGGTAGCGGGGGGCTTTCCTACAATGAGCAGTTCTTC. Drawing the rest from reference TRBV13 and TRBJ2-1, the complete variable domain is AAGVIQSPRHLIKEKRETATLKCYPIPRHDTVYWYQQGPGQDPQFLISFYEKMQSDKGSIPDRFSAQQFSDYHSELNMSSLELGDSALYFCASSPPGSGGLSYNEQFFGPGTRLTVL.

This clonotype came up a few times. The V call is TRBV7-2, the J call TRBJ1-1, with D perhaps matching TRBD1 (6 bases). The CDR3 loop spans 14 amino acids. The germline V and J ends were trimmed by 5 bases and 1 base, with 11 bases remaining between them. Germline loops: CDR1 SGHTA, CDR2 FQGNSA. The CDR3 DNA follows: TGTGCCAGCAGCGCCGGACAGAGGAACACTGAAGCTTTCTTT. This sequence encodes CASSAGQRNTEAFF.

V usage is TRBV6-2 or TRBV6-3 and J usage is TRBJ2-3; 7 bases line up with TRBD1. The CDR3 covers 16 residues. The junction had 6 bases not matched to a gene; V was cut back by 0 bases and J by 3 bases. Per the germline V gene, CDR1 is MNHEY and CDR2 is SVGEGT. CDR3 sequence reads: CASSYSRGGWTDTQYF. In DNA form, the CDR3 reads TGTGCCAGCAGTTACTCGAGAGGGGGCTGGACAGATACGCAGTATTTT.

Worth noting for this clonotype: A far more abundant clone sits one base away, making this likely a read error. The chain is built from TRBV14 and TRBJ2-4; maybe TRBD1 (5 bases). This CDR3 is 16 amino acids long. V lost 3 bases and J 13 bases, leaving 25 bases between the germline ends. Germline V lookup: CDR1 SGHDN, CDR2 FVKESK. CDR3 bases: TGTGCCAGCAGCCAGCTTAGGGGCCTCTCCTACAATGAGCAGTACTTC. Translating gives CASSQLRGLSYNEQYF.

This clonotype showed up many times. The chain has TRBV9 and TRBJ2-3, with 8 bases fitting TRBD2. CDR1 SGDLS and CDR2 YYNGEE come from the germline V gene. The CDR3 consists of 15 residues. V was clipped by 0 bases and J by 5 bases; unmatched bases: 5. DNA for the CDR3: TGTGCCAGCAGCGTAGGCCCAACTAGCGGAGATACGCAGTATTTT. It encodes CASSVGPTSGDTQYF.

This clonotype was detected ten times or more. This chain joins TRBV30 and TRBJ2-2; D ambiguous. The CDR3 has 11 amino acids. V gave up 3 bases and J gave up 6 bases, with 5 bases separating them. Germline V gene data show CDR1 as GTSNPN and CDR2 as SVGIG (reference sequence). CDR3 residues: CAWRMAGELFF. The CDR3, as DNA: TGTGCCTGGAGGATGGCCGGGGAGCTGTTTTTT.

This clonotype has ten or more counts. CDR3 coding DNA: TGTGCCAGCAGTAGGACAGGGGGCGCCGATAATTCACCCCTCCACTTT. This codes for CASSRTGGADNSPLHF. The genes are TRBV12-3 or TRBV12-4 and TRBJ1-6; 11 bases agree with TRBD1. Trimming cost V 5 bases and J 5 bases; bases outside gene matches: 5. This CDR3 spans 16 amino acids.

A remark on this clonotype: This sequence is one base from a far larger clone and is likely a read error. Here the CDR3 reads CASRDWSSYNEQYF. DNA for the CDR3: TGTGCCAGCAGGGACTGGAGCTCCTACAATGAGCAGTACTTC. The rearrangement links TRBV6-2 or TRBV6-3 to TRBJ2-5; maybe TRBD2 (5 bases). V gave up 6 bases and J gave up 11 bases, with 22 bases separating them. This CDR3 region has 14 residues. Looked up from germline, CDR1 is MNHEY and CDR2 is SVGEGT.

The rearrangement uses TRBV18 and TRBJ1-6; D remains ambiguous. V lost 2 bases, J lost 0 bases, and 11 bases lay in between. Germline CDR1 KGHSH, CDR2 LQKENI. This CDR3 has 17 residues. The CDR3 DNA follows: TGTGCCAGCTCACCAGCAGCCGGGAGCTCCTATAATTCACCCCTCCACTTT. Amino acids: CASSPAAGSSYNSPLHF.

The chain links TRBV5-1 to TRBJ1-1, with 9 bases aligning to TRBD1. Germline V lookup: CDR1 SGHRS, CDR2 YFSETQ. V shed 4 bases, J shed 4 bases, and the junction held 14 bases outside the gene matches. The CDR3 has 17 residues. The CDR3 region has the DNA TGCGCCAGCAGCCTTACAAGACAGGGGGAAGGAGGCACTGAAGCTTTCTTT. It translates to CASSLTRQGEGGTEAFF.

V gene TRBV11-2 combines with J gene TRBJ1-5; D remains unclear. This CDR3 comprises 15 residues. V was pared by 0 bases and J by 4 bases, with 10 bases between. The germline gives CDR1 SGHAT, CDR2 FQNNGV. CDR3 nucleotides: TGTGCCAGCAGCTTAGATCCGGGCAGGAATCAGCCCCAGCATTTT. Its protein product is CASSLDPGRNQPQHF.

This clonotype occurred many times. The V and J genes are TRBV20-1 and TRBJ2-4; 8 bases are shared with TRBD1. After removal of 6 bases from V and 8 bases from J, the junction contained 15 bases not matched to a gene. This CDR3 is built from 15 residues. CDR1 is DFQATT and CDR2 is SNEGSKA in the germline V gene (reference sequence). The CDR3 sequence is CSAREFRTGIDIQYF. In DNA, the CDR3 is TGCAGTGCCCGTGAGTTTAGGACAGGGATAGACATTCAGTACTTC.

This clonotype was counted at least ten times. The chain uses TRBV5-1 and TRBJ1-5; D possibly corresponds to TRBD1 (5 bases). The V end was cut by 0 bases, the J end by 4 bases, with 8 bases between. The length of the CDR3 is 14 residues. Germline V gives CDR1 SGHRS, CDR2 YFSETQ. As DNA, the CDR3 is TGCGCCAGCAGCTTGGGGGGCTTAAATCAGCCCCAGCATTTT. Its translation is CASSLGGLNQPQHF.

This clonotype was recorded a few times. CDR3 coding DNA: TGTGCCAGTAGTCCGGACCAAATCCGGGGCACCGGGGAGCTGTTTTTT. Translated: CASSPDQIRGTGELFF. The chain recombines TRBV19 with TRBJ2-2; a possible D gene is TRBD2 (5 bases). Germline V lookup: CDR1 LNHDA, CDR2 SQIVND (reference sequence). V was clipped by 5 bases and J by 4 bases, with 17 bases between them. CDR3 size: 16 residues.

Remarks on this clonotype: This likely reflects a read error, since a far larger clone is one base away. The chain recombines TRBV24-1 with TRBJ2-7; unclear D gene. The V gene lost 6 bases and the J gene lost 7 bases, with 18 bases spanning the gap. The length of the CDR3 is 14 residues. CDR1 and CDR2 (germline): KGHDR, SFDVKD. The CDR3 DNA reads as TGTGCCACCAGTACTCTTCCCCTCTACAATGAGCAGTACTTC. As protein: CATSTLPLYNEQYF.

This clonotype was picked up many times. In nucleotides, the CDR3 is TGCGCCAGCAGCTTAGATCAGGGCGGCTACGAGCAGTACTTC. This encodes CASSLDQGGYEQYF. The chain recombines TRBV5-1 with TRBJ2-7, with a weak D call TRBD1 (5 bases). Trimming removed 2 bases from V and 3 bases from J, with 12 bases in between. CDR1 and CDR2 from the germline V gene are SGHRS and YFSETQ. The CDR3 consists of 14 residues.

A word on this clonotype: A far more abundant clone sits one base away, making this likely a read error. The chain recombines TRBV19 with TRBJ2-1, with D hard to call. Germline V gives CDR1 LNHDA, CDR2 SQIVND (reference sequence). CDR3 length: 13 amino acids. The V end lost 8 bases, the J end lost 10 bases, and 18 bases lay between the germline ends. This chain's CDR3 is CASSRSGYYEQFF. CDR3 coding DNA: TGTGCCAGTTCGCGATCTGGATACTACGAGCAGTTCTTC.

This clonotype was counted at least ten times. The chain is built from TRBV10-3 and TRBJ2-7, with D unclear. The V gene's germline CDR1 is ENHRY and CDR2 SYGVKD. CDR3 size: 12 residues. V dropped 8 bases and J dropped 0 bases, with 8 bases sitting between them. CDR3 protein: CAIAPLSYEQYF. The CDR3 DNA reads TGTGCCATCGCGCCCCTCTCCTACGAGCAGTACTTC.

This clonotype came up many times. The chain joins TRBV5-1 to TRBJ1-5; 8 nucleotides line up with TRBD1. With V trimmed by 0 bases and J by 4 bases, 3 bases remained unmatched. CDR3 length: 15 amino acids. Germline-derived CDR1 and CDR2 are SGHRS and YFSETQ. The CDR3 reads CASSLDGTGNQPQHF. CDR3 sequence (DNA): TGCGCCAGCAGCTTGGACGGGACAGGAAATCAGCCCCAGCATTTT.

This clonotype was counted many times. This rearrangement joins TRBV7-9 to TRBJ1-4, with 7 bases matching TRBD1. Germline V gene lookup returns CDR1 SEHNR and CDR2 FQNEAQ (reference sequence). This CDR3 has 16 amino acids. The junction had 8 bases not matched to a gene; V was cut back by 5 bases and J by 2 bases. The CDR3 is CASSPNRGWTNEKLFF. CDR3 DNA: TGTGCCAGCAGCCCAAACAGGGGATGGACTAATGAAAAACTGTTTTTT.

This clonotype has more than one count but fewer than ten. The chain uses TRBV12-3 or TRBV12-4 and TRBJ2-6; D remains unclear. The CDR3 has 15 residues. The ends were cut back, 5 bases at V and 0 bases at J, with 8 bases in the middle. The chain's CDR3 is CASSISGSGANVLTF. The CDR3 nucleotides are TGTGCCAGCAGTATCAGTGGCTCTGGGGCCAACGTCCTGACTTTC.

In this sample, this clonotype is medium-sized (0.01 to 0.1%). The V call is TRBV28, the J call TRBJ2-7; 7 nucleotides agree with TRBD2. Germline values: CDR1 MDHEN, CDR2 SYDVKM. This CDR3 is built from 15 residues. Trimming at V came to 0 bases and at J to 1 base, leaving 3 bases not matched to a gene. The CDR3 here is CASSLWGGGSYEQYF. CDR3 nucleotide sequence: TGTGCCAGCAGTTTATGGGGCGGGGGATCCTACGAGCAGTACTTC.

This clonotype was seen many times. The chain couples TRBV30 to TRBJ2-3; 10 positions match TRBD2. CDR1 and CDR2 from the germline V gene are GTSNPN and SVGIG (reference sequence). This CDR3 region has 16 residues. J lost 2 bases, V lost 0 bases, and 5 bases had no gene match. The CDR3 region is CAWSVPSGGYTDTQYF. CDR3 bases: TGTGCCTGGAGTGTACCTAGCGGGGGTTACACAGATACGCAGTATTTT.

This clonotype has ten or more counts. V is TRBV28 and J is TRBJ1-1, with a tentative D call TRBD1 (5 bases). Trimming removed 4 bases from V and 1 base from J, with 7 bases in between. CDR1 MDHEN and CDR2 SYDVKM come from the germline V gene. CDR3 length: 13 amino acids. The CDR3 protein is CASSWTRNTEAFF. The CDR3 DNA reads as TGTGCCAGCAGTTGGACACGGAACACTGAAGCTTTCTTT. Full variable domain (remainder filled in from reference TRBV28 and TRBJ1-1): DVKVTQSSRYLVKRTGEKVFLECVQDMDHENMFWYRQDPGLGLRLIYFSYDVKMKEKGDIPEGYSVSREKKERFSLILESASTNQTSMYLCASSWTRNTEAFFGQGTRLTVV.